This T cell receptor beta chain was captured in a study of Ad26.COV2.S vaccination and SARS-CoV-2 variants (dated by TCRdb to the early 2020s). Some background on the complete study: Donors in the vaccine arm were drawn from COV1001, a phase I-IIa trial of Ad26.COV2.S in healthy adults that was multicentre, randomized, double-blind and placebo-controlled. Ad26.COV2.S was administered intramuscularly at a dose of 5x10^10 or 1x10^11 viral particles, either as one shot or as two shots given 56 days apart. The specificity and breadth of SARS-CoV-2-reactive T cell receptors after Ad26.COV2.S vaccination were assessed by TCRbeta repertoire sequencing. A total of 32 samples were included in the TCR-sequenced set, comprising 19 Ad26.COV2.S vaccine recipients, 5 placebo recipients and 8 SARS-CoV-2 convalescent individuals. Trial participants were randomized into five groups of five, in which low-dose or high-dose Ad26.COV2.S was given once or twice, or placebo was given on both occasions. Investigators remained blinded to trial group allocation during experiments and outcome assessment.

As for this clone: It lacks a known antigen. No per-base quality is available; no much larger clone lies one base away.

Findings and caveats that apply to the study as a whole: After vaccination, spike-specific CD8+ and CD4+ T cell responses were reported to show substantial breadth. Non-spike TCR breadth was comparable between vaccine and placebo recipients, consistent with the vaccine containing only spike. According to the authors, total T cell responses may have been underestimated by the TCR breadth and depth analyses. Compared with placebo recipients, Ad26.COV2.S recipients showed higher spike-specific TCR breadth (P = 0.0014). The study lacked the statistical power to compare responses across vaccine doses or regimens.

The immunoSEQ Assay was the method used to sequence TCRbeta CDR3 regions. After extraction, genomic DNA underwent amplification by bias-controlled multiplex PCR, followed by high-throughput sequencing. The original pipeline was this. To quantify the absolute abundance of every unique TCRbeta CDR3 region, sequences were collapsed and filtered. T cell fraction was estimated by normalization of TCRbeta template counts to usable DNA, with usable DNA being measured through amplification of reference genes present in all nucleated cells. Repertoire TCRs were annotated as SARS-CoV-2-specific by exact matching of V gene, CDR3 amino acid sequence and J gene to a known reactive TCR set. MIRA supplied the reference SARS-CoV-2 TCR set, which was filtered for enrichment in COVID-19-positive ImmuneCODE repertoires so that public or cross-reactive TCRs were removed. Based on the MIRA antigens, annotated TCRs were further analysed at the level of specific ORF or position within ORF. Breadth was defined as the number of annotated unique rearrangements divided by the total number of unique productive rearrangements, and depth was defined as the summed frequency of the annotated unique rearrangements. Group comparisons of TCR breadth used two-sided Wilcoxon rank-sum tests. TCRdb retrieved this table from immuneACCESS and kept in-frame rearrangements only. Not all clones are present; in checked studies, unresolved V genes account for under half, and no reason is known for the remainder. For V, J and clone size, that table is used; D and trimming come from the DNA. A total of about 680,000 clones appear in this sample, about 89% of them only once. Together, the top ten hold roughly 1.5% of the sample.

V is trimmed back by 7 bases and J by 1 base, and the junction contains 18 bases that no gene match accounts for. The germline V gene supplies CDR1 SGHTA and CDR2 FQGNSA. The CDR3, from cysteine to phenylalanine, totals 19 residues. This entry keeps only the CDR3 DNA: 57 bases, framed from base 1. What this sample's treatment or condition label stands for: about 20 received Ad26.COV2.S at low or high dose, single or two shots; roughly five received placebo; per-sample allocation not given. For vaccine and placebo recipients, the sequenced repertoires came from samples collected on day 63 after the first injection. Cohort 1b enrolled 20 to 30 adults aged 18-55 years at a single site in Boston, USA, between 29 July and 7 August 2020. Ad26.COV2.S consisted of a replication-incompetent adenovirus type 26 vector by which a prefusion-stabilized SARS-CoV-2 spike protein from the original Wuhan strain was expressed.

This material consisted of peripheral blood, taken in a trial of Ad26.COV2.S vaccine versus placebo. This TCR was sampled from a person aged 18 to 65 who received the Ad26.COV2.S COVID-19 vaccine or a placebo. The chain couples TRBV7-2 to TRBJ1-1; 10 bases in between match TRBD1. The sequence in DNA is TGTGCCAGCAACGATCCGCAGACAGGGGGCCTTCTCCGGAACACTGAAGCTTTCTTT. Its product reads: CASNDPQTGGLLRNTEAFF.